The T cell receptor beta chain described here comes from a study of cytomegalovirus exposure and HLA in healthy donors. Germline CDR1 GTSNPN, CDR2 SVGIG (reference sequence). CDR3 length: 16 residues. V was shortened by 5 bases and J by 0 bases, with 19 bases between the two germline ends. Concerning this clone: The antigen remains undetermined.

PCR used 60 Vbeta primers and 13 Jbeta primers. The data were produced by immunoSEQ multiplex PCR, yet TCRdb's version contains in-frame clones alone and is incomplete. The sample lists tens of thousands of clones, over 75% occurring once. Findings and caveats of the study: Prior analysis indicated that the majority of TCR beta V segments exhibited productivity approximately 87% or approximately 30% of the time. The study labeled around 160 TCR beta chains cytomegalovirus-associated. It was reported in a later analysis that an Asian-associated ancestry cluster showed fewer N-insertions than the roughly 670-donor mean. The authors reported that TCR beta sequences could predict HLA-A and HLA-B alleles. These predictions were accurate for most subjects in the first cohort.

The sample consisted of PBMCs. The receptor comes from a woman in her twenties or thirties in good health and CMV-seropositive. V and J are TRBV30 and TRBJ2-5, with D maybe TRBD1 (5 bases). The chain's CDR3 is CAWATQGNLYQETQYF. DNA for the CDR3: TGTGCCTGGGCAACTCAGGGCAACCTGTACCAAGAGACCCAGTACTTC.